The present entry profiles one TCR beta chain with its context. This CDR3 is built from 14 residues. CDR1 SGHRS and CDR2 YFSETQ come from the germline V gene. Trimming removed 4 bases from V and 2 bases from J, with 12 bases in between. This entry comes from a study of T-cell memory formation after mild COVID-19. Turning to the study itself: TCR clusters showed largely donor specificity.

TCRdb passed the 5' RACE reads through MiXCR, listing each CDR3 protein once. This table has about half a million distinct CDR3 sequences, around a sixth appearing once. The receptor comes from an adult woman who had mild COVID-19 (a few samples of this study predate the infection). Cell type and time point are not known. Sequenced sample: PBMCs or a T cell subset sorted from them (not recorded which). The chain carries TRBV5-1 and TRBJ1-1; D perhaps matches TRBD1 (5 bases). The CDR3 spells CASSGRDRNTEAFF. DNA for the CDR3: TGCGCCAGCAGCGGCCGGGACCGAAACACTGAAGCTTTCTTT.